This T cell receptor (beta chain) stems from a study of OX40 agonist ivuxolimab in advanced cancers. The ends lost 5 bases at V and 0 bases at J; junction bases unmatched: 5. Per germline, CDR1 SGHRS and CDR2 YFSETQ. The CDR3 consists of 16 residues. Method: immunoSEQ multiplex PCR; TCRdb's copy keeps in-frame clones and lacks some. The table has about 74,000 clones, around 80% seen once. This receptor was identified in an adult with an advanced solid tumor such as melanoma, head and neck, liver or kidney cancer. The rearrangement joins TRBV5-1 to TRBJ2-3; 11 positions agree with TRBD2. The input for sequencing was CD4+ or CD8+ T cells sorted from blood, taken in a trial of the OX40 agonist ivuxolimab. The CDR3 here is CASSPRTSGSTDTQYF. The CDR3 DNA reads TGCGCCAGCAGTCCGCGGACTAGCGGGAGCACAGATACGCAGTATTTT.